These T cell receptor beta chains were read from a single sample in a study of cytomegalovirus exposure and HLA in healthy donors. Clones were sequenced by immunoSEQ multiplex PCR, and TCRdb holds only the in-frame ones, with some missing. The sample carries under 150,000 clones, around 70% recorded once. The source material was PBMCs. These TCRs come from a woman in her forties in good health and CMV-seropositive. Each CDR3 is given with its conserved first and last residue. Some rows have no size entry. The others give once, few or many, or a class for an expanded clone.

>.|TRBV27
CASAWRGCYNEQFF
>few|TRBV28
CASSLLDSEAFF
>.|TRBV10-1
CASSESASGGTDTQYF
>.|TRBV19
CASRGPSSNYGYTF
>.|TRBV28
CASSRGQGLANTGELFF
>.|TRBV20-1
CSATPQETQYF
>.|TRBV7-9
CASSSTETYEQYF
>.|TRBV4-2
CASSRRGTVETQYF
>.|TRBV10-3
CAISERGTGELFF
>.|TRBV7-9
CASRSPGLAGLF
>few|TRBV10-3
CAISEITGGLGNTEAFF
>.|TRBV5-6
CASSLEEGAYRNTIYF
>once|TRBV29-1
CSVLNDGGTEAFF
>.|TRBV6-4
CASTDRRSGANVLTF
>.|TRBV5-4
CASSPSGQLQETQYF
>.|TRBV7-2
CASSLLPSGGAYEQFF
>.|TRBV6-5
CASSYGQATNEKLFF
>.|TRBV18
CASSPRHLRTENTEAFF
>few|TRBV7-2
CASSMRLAGDNEQFF
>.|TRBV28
CASNPVGWEGNQPQHF
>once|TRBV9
CASSTHQNTEAFF
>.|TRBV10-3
CAISGGLSGRAGETQYF
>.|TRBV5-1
CASSNDASDEQFF
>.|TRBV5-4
CASSPSGRGADTQYF
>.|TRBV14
CASSLYQGAGDTEAFF
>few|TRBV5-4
CASSSGASGGTYEQYF
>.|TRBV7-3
CASSLGAGEAFF
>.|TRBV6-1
CASSVWGEQYF
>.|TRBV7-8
CASSLRGAQTPGNTIYF
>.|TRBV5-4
CASSHDRTNSPLHF
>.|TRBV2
CASSGRGIEKLFF
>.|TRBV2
CASSDREDQPQHF
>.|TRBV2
CASRRGTYSTDTQYF
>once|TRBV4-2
CASSQEVGQGREKLFF
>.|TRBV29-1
CSVEQGYYEQYF
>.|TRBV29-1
CSACDSSYEQYF
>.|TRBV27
CASSLKGSGELFF
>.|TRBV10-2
CASSVNSNQPQHF
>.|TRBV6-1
CASSYMRATEAFF